This record looks at one T cell receptor (beta chain) sequence and its context. Its antigen is not identified. The authors used template switching to add a universal primer site and gave cDNA unique molecular identifiers. TCRdb used MiXCR to reprocess the 5' RACE reads, holding one entry per CDR3 protein. The sample carries 280,000 or so distinct CDR3 sequences, around 8.8% recorded once. The data originate from a study of identical twins. Study-wide points: A lower insertion count was a feature of abundant cord blood beta clonotypes, with no such feature in memory repertoires. Twins' excess sharing was less marked for out-of-frame beta sequences.

The germline CDR1 and CDR2 sequences are KGHSH and LQKENI. The CDR3 extends over 15 amino acids. The ends lost 5 bases at V and 5 bases at J; junction bases unmatched: 5. The same specimen was also included in a second study, on yellow fever vaccine responses in identical twins. Per that study: Reportedly, the T cell response mounted by twins to vaccine seemed partly convergent, partly personalized.

The source is a woman aged 18-29 years in good health. The sample was memory (CD45RO+) T cells sorted from blood. The genes are TRBV18 and TRBJ1-6; 8 bases line up with TRBD1. CDR3 coding DNA: TGTGCCAGCTCAGCCGGACAGGGAGATAATTCACCCCTCCACTTT. This sequence encodes CASSAGQGDNSPLHF.